One and the same sample provided the 10 T cell receptor beta chains below, sequenced in a study of blood T cell repertoires in COVID-19. Libraries were prepared by immunoSEQ multiplex PCR; TCRdb keeps only in-frame clonotypes and omits some of them. The table shows about 670,000 clones, with over 80% occurring only once. Sequencing input: peripheral blood. Receptor source: a woman between 18 and 29 years old with acute or convalescent COVID-19.

The rearrangement joins TRBV9 to TRBJ1-1, with no clear D. Trimming left V 0 bases short and J 3 bases short, with 9 bases between. Germline V gene data show CDR1 as SGDLS and CDR2 as YYNGEE. The CDR3 length is 14 residues. DNA for the CDR3: TGTGCCAGCAGCGTAGCTACGAGGTACACTGAAGCTTTCTTT. Its translation: CASSVATRYTEAFF.

This clone appeared once. The V and J genes are TRBV5-8 and TRBJ1-2, with D perhaps matching TRBD1 (5 bases). This CDR3 is 14 amino acids long. Looked up from germline, CDR1 is SGHTS and CDR2 is YDEGEE. V was shortened by 2 bases and J by 0 bases, with 8 bases between the two germline ends. This CDR3 reads CASSLGASNYGYTF. Here the CDR3 DNA reads TGTGCCAGCAGCTTAGGGGCATCTAACTATGGCTACACCTTC. Using reference TRBV5-8 and TRBJ1-2 for the parts outside the CDR3, the full variable domain is EAGVTQSPTHLIKTRGQQATLRCSPISGHTSVYWYQQALGLGLQFLLWYDEGEERNRGNFPPRFSGRQFPNYSSELNVNALELEDSALYLCASSLGASNYGYTFGSGTRLTVV.

The chain links TRBV18 to TRBJ2-7; D is uncertain. CDR1 is KGHSH, CDR2 LQKENI, per germline. V lost 2 bases to trimming and J lost 6 bases, with 5 bases between them. The CDR3 extends over 11 amino acids. The CDR3 protein is CASSPGLEQYF. CDR3 coding DNA: TGTGCCAGCTCACCAGGGCTCGAGCAGTACTTC.

The chain uses TRBV2 and TRBJ2-3; TRBD2 agrees at 9 bases. The ends lost 4 bases at V and 3 bases at J; junction bases unmatched: 11. Germline values: CDR1 SNHLY, CDR2 FYNNEI. The CDR3 runs 17 residues. The CDR3 nucleotides read TGTGCCAGCAGTGGGCCGGGCAGCGGGGGGCTAACAGATACGCAGTATTTT. Its protein product is CASSGPGSGGLTDTQYF.

The rearrangement links TRBV12-5 to TRBJ2-7; perhaps TRBD2 as D (5 bases). V was clipped by 6 bases and J by 1 base, with 10 bases between them. This CDR3 is 13 amino acids long. Germline assignment: CDR1 LGHNT and CDR2 FRNRAP. CDR3: CASGARGSYEQYF. The DNA of the CDR3 is TGTGCTAGTGGGGCACGGGGATCCTACGAGCAGTACTTC.

CDR3 region: CASSTWDRVTPEAFF. DNA of the CDR3: TGTGCCAGTAGTACCTGGGACAGGGTGACCCCTGAAGCTTTCTTT. This rearrangement joins TRBV19 to TRBJ1-1; the match to TRBD1 covers 9 bases. J lost 6 bases, V lost 4 bases, and 9 bases had no gene match. The CDR3 has 15 residues. CDR1 LNHDA and CDR2 SQIVND come from the germline V gene (reference sequence).

CDR3 bases: TGTGCCAGCAGCTATAAGGACAGACATAATTCACCCCTCCACTTT. Translated: CASSYKDRHNSPLHF. The chain combines TRBV2 with TRBJ1-6, with a tentative D call TRBD1 (6 bases). Germline V gives CDR1 SNHLY, CDR2 FYNNEI. Between the trimmed V and J ends, which lost 6 bases and 5 bases, there was a span of 14 bases. This CDR3 is 15 amino acids long.

This chain uses TRBV9 with TRBJ2-6; weak D call: TRBD1 (6 bases). The CDR3 length is 15 residues. Germline CDR1 SGDLS, CDR2 YYNGEE. V was cut by 3 bases and J by 2 bases, with 9 bases left in between. This CDR3 is CASSGQETGANVLTF. CDR3 nucleotide sequence: TGTGCCAGCAGCGGACAGGAGACTGGGGCCAACGTCCTGACTTTC.

The CDR3 DNA follows: TGTGCCATCAGTACCAGGGGTTCAGGGAGCTCTGGAAACACCATATATTTT. As protein: CAISTRGSGSSGNTIYF. The rearrangement joins TRBV10-3 to TRBJ1-3; D perhaps matches TRBD1 (6 bases). V lost 5 bases, J lost 0 bases, and 17 bases lay in between. The germline V gene has CDR1 ENHRY and CDR2 SYGVKD. CDR3 length: 17 residues.

This clone was found once. The rearrangement uses TRBV5-6 and TRBJ2-1; 10 bases map to TRBD1. The CDR3 contains 16 residues. Per germline, CDR1 SGHDT and CDR2 YYEEEE. The trim removed 4 bases at V and 4 bases at J, leaving 8 bases unmatched. CDR3 coding DNA: TGTGCCAGCAGCGTGACAGGGGGCGCACATTACAATGAGCAGTTCTTC. Translated: CASSVTGGAHYNEQFF.